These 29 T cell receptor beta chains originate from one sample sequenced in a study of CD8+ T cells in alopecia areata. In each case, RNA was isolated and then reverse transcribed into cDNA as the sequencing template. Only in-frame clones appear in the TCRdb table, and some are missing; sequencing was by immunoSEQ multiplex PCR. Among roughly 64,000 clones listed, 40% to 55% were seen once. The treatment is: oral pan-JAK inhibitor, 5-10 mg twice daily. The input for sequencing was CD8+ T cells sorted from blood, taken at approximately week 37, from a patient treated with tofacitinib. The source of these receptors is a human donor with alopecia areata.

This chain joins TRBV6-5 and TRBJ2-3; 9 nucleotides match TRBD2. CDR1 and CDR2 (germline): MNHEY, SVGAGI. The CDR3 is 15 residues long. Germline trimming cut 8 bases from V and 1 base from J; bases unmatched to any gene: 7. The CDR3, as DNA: TGTGCCAGCTTAGAGCGGGAGGCCGGCACAGATACGCAGTATTTT. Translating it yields CASLEREAGTDTQYF.

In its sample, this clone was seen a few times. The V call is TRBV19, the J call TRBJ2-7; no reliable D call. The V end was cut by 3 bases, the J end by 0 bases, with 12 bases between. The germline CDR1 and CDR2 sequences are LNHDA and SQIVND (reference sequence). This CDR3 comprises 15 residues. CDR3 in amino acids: CASSMGIHVSYEQYF. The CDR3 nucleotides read TGTGCCAGTAGTATGGGTATCCATGTCTCCTACGAGCAGTACTTC.

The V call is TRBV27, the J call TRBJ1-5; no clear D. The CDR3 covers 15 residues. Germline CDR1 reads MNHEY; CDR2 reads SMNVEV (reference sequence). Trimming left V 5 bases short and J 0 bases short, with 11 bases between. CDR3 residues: CASSPSPYSNQPQHF. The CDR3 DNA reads TGTGCCAGCAGTCCTTCACCTTATAGCAATCAGCCCCAGCATTTT.

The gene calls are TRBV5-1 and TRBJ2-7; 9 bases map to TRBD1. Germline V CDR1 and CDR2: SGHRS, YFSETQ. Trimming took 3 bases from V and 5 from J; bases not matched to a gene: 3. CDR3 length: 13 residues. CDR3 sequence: CASSWGTGNEQYF. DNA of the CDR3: TGCGCCAGCAGCTGGGGGACAGGGAACGAGCAGTACTTC.

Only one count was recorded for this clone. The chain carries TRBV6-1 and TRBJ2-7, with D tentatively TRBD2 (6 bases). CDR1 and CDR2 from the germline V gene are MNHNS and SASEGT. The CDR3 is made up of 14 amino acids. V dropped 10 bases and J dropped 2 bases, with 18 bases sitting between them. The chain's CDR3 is CAISIPGLPYEQYF. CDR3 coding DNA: TGTGCCATTTCAATACCGGGACTCCCCTACGAGCAGTACTTC.

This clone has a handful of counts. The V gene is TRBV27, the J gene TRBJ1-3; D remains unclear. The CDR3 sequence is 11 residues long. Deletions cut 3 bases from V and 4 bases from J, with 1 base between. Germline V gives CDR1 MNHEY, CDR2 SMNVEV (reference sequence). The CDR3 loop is CASSFGNTIYF. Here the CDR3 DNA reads TGTGCCAGCAGTTTCGGAAACACCATATATTTT.

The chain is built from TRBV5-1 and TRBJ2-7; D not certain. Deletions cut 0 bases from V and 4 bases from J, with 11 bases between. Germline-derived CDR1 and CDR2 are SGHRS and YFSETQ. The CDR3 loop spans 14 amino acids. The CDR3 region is CASSLEVAAYEQYF. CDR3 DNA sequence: TGCGCCAGCAGCTTGGAGGTGGCAGCTTACGAGCAGTACTTC.

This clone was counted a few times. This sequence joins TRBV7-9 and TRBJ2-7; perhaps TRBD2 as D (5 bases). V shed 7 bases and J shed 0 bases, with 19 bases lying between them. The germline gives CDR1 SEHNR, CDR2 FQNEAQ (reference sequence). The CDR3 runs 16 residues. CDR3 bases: TGTGCCAGCACCCATAGCAGCGGCAAATACTCCTACGAGCAGTACTTC. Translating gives CASTHSSGKYSYEQYF.

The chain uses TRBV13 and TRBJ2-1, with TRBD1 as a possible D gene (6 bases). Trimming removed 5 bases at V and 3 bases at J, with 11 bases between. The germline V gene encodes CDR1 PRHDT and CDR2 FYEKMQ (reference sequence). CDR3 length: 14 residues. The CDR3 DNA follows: TGTGCCAGCAGCCCGAGGGGGAACTACAATGAGCAGTTCTTC. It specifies CASSPRGNYNEQFF.

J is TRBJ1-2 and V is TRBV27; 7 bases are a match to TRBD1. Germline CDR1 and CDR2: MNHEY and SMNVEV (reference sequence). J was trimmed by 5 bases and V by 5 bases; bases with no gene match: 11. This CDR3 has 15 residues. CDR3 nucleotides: TGTGCCAGCAGTGCCCGGGACAGTTATTTTTATGGCTACACCTTC. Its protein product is CASSARDSYFYGYTF.

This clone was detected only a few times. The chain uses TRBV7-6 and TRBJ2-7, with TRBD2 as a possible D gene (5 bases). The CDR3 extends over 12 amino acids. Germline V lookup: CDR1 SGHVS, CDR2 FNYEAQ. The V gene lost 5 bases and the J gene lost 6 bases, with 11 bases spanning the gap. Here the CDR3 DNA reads TGTGCCAGCAGCCTCCCGGGGTCCGAGCAGTACTTC. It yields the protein CASSLPGSEQYF. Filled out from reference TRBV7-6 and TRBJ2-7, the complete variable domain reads GAGVSQSPRYKVTKRGQDVALRCDPISGHVSLYWYRQALGQGPEFLTYFNYEAQQDKSGLPNDRFSAERPEGSISTLTIQRTEQRDSAMYRCASSLPGSEQYFGPGTRLTVT.

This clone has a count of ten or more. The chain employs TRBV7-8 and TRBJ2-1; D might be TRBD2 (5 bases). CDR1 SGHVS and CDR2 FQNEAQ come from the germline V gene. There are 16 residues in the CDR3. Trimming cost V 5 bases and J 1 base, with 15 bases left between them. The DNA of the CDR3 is TGTGCCAGCAGCCGGGATTCGTTAGCGTCCTACAATGAGCAGTTCTTC. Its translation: CASSRDSLASYNEQFF.

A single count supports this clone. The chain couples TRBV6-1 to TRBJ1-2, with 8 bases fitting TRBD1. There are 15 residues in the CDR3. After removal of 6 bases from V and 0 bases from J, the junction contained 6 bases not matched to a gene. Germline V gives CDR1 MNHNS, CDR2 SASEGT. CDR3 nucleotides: TGTGCCAGCAGCGTAGACAGGGGCGCTAACTATGGCTACACCTTC. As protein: CASSVDRGANYGYTF.

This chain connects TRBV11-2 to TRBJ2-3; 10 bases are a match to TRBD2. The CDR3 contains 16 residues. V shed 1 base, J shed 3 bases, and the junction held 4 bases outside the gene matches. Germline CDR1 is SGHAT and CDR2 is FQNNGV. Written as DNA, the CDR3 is TGTGCCAGCAGCTTAGGAGCGGGAGGGCCAACAGATACGCAGTATTTT. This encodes CASSLGAGGPTDTQYF.

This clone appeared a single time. Written as DNA, the CDR3 is TGTGCCAGCAGAACTGGGGGAAGCAATCAGCCCCAGCATTTT. Translating it yields CASRTGGSNQPQHF. This chain joins TRBV2 and TRBJ1-5; TRBD1 is a possible D gene (5 bases). The CDR3 consists of 14 residues. Germline CDR1 reads SNHLY; CDR2 reads FYNNEI. Between the trimmed V and J ends, which lost 6 bases and 1 base, there was a span of 10 bases.

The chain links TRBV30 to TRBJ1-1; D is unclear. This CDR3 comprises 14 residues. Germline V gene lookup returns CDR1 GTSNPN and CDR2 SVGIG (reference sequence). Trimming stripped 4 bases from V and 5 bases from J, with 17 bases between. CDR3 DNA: TGTGCCTGGAAGGGCCAGTCGTATATGACTGAAGCTTTCTTT. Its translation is CAWKGQSYMTEAFF.

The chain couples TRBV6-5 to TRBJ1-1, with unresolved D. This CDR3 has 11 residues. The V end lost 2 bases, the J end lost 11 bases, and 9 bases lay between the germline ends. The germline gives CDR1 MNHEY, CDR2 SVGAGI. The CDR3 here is CASSYGVDAFF. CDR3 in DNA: TGTGCCAGCAGTTACGGTGTTGACGCTTTCTTT.

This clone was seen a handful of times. Written as DNA, the CDR3 is TGCAGCGTTGATAACAACGGGGGGACCCAGTACTTC. It translates to CSVDNNGGTQYF. This chain joins TRBV29-1 and TRBJ2-5; D may be TRBD2 (6 bases). The CDR3 is 12 residues long. Per the germline V gene, CDR1 is SQVTM and CDR2 is ANQGSEA. V was clipped by 3 bases and J by 7 bases, with 12 bases between them.

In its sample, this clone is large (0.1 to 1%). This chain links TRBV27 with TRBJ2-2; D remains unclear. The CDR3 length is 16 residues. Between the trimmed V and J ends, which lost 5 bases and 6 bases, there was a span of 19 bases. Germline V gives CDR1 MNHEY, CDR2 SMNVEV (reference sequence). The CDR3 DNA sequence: TGTGCCAGCAGTCTCTGGACCAGGAACGGCGCCGGGGAGCTGTTTTTT. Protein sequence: CASSLWTRNGAGELFF.

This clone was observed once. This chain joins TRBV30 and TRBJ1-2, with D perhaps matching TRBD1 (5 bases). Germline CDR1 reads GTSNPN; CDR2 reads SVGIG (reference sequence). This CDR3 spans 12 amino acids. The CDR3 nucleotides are TGTGCTCAGGGTACAGCTAACTATGGCTACACCTTC. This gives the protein CAQGTANYGYTF.

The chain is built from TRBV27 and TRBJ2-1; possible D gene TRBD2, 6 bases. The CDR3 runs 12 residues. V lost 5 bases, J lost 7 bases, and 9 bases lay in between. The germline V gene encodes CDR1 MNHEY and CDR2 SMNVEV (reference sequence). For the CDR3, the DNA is TGTGCCAGCAGTCTCCGGGGGAATGAGCAGTTCTTC. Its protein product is CASSLRGNEQFF.

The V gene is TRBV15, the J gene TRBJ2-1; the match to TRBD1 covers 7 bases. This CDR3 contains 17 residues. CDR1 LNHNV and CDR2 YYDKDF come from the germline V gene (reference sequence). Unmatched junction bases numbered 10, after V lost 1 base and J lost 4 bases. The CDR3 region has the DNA TGTGCCACCAGCAGAGGCCGGGACAGCGGTTTTTACAATGAGCAGTTCTTC. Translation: CATSRGRDSGFYNEQFF.

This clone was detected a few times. CDR3 residues: CASSQIRPGEETQYF. CDR3 DNA: TGTGCCAGCAGCCAGATTCGGCCAGGGGAAGAGACCCAGTACTTC. The chain couples TRBV7-9 to TRBJ2-5; D may be TRBD1 (6 bases). The CDR3 totals 15 residues. The V and J ends lost 5 bases and 3 bases respectively, with 16 bases between them. Looked up from germline, CDR1 is SEHNR and CDR2 is FQNEAQ (reference sequence).

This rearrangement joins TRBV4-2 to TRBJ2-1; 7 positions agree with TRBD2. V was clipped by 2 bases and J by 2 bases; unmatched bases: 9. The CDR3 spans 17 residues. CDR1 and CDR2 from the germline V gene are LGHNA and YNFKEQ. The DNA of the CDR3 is TGTGCCAGCAGCCAACAATGGCGGGAGATTGCCTACAATGAGCAGTTCTTC. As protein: CASSQQWREIAYNEQFF.

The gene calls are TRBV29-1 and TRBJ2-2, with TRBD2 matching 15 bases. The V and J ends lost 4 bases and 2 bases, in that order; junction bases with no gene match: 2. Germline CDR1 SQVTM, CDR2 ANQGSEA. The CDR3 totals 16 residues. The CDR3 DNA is TGCAGCGTTGGGACTAGCGGGAGGGCTAACACCGGGGAGCTGTTTTTT. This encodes CSVGTSGRANTGELFF.

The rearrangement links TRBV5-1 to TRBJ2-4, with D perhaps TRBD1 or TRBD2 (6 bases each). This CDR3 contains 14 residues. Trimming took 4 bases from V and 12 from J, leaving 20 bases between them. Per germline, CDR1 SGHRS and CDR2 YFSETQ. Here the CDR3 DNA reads TGCGCCAGCAGCGGGGGGAACAGGGCCCTAGATCAGTACTTC. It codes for CASSGGNRALDQYF. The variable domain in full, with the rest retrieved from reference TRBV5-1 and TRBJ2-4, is KAGVTQTPRYLIKTRGQQVTLSCSPISGHRSVSWYQQTPGQGLQFLFEYFSETQRNKGNFPGRFSGRQFSNSRSEMNVSTLELGDSALYLCASSGGNRALDQYFGAGTRLSVL.

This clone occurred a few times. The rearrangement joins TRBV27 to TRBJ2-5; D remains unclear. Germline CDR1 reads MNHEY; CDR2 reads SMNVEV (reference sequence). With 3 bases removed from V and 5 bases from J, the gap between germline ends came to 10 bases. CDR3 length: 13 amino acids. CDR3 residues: CASSFGVRETQYF. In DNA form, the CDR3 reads TGTGCCAGCAGTTTTGGAGTGAGGGAGACCCAGTACTTC.

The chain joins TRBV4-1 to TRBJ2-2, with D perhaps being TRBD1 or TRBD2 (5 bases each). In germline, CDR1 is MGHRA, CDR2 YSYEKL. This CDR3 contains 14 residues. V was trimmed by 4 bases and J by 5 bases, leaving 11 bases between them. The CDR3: CASSLGRQTGELFF. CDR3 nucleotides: TGCGCCAGCAGCCTGGGACGGCAAACCGGGGAGCTGTTTTTT.

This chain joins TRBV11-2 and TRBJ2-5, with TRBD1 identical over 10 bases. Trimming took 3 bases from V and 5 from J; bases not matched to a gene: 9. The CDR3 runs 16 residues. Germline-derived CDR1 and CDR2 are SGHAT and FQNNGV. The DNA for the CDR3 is TGTGCCAGCAGCTTCATGGGACAGGGGATTTTGGAGACCCAGTACTTC. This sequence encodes CASSFMGQGILETQYF.